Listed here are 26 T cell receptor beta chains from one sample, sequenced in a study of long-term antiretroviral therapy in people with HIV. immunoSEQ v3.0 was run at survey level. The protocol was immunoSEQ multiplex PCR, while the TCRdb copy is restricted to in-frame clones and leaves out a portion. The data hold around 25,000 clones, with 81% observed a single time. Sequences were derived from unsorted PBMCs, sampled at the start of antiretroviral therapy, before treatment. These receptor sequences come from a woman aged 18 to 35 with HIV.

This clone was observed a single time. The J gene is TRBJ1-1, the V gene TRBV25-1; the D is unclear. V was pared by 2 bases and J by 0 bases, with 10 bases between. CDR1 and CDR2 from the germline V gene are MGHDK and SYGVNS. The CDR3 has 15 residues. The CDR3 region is CASSELSGMNTEAFF. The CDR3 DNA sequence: TGTGCCAGCAGTGAACTATCCGGGATGAACACTGAAGCTTTCTTT.

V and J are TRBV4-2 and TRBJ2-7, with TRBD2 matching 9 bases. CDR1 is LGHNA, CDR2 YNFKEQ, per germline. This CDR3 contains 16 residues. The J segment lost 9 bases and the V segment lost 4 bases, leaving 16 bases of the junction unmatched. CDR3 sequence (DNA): TGTGCCAGCAGCCCATACGGAAGCGGGGGGTCTACTGGGCAGTACTTC. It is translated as CASSPYGSGGSTGQYF.

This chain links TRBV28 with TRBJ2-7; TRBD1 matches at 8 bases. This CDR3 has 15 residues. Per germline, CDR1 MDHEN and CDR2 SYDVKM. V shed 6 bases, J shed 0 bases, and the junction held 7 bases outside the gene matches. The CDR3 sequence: CASRTQGAPSYEQYF. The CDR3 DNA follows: TGTGCCAGCAGAACGCAGGGGGCCCCCTCCTACGAGCAGTACTTC.

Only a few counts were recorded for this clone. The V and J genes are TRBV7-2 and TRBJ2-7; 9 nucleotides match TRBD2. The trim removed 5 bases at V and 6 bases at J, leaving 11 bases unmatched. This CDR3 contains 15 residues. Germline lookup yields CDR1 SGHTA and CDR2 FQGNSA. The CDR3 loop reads CASSPDSGGPGEQYF. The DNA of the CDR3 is TGTGCCAGCAGCCCAGACAGCGGGGGGCCGGGCGAGCAGTACTTC.

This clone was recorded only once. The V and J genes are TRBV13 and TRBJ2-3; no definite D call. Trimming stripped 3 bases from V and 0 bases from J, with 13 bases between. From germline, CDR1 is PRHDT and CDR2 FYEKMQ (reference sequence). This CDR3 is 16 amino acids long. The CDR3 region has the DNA TGTGCCAGCAGCTTTACCCTTGATCTTAGCACAGATACGCAGTATTTT. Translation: CASSFTLDLSTDTQYF.

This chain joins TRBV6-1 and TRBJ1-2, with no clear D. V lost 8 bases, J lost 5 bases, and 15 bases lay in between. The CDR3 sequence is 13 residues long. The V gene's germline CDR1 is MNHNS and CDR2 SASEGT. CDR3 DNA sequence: TGTGCCAGCGTTTCCAACAGCAAGTATGGCTACACCTTC. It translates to CASVSNSKYGYTF.

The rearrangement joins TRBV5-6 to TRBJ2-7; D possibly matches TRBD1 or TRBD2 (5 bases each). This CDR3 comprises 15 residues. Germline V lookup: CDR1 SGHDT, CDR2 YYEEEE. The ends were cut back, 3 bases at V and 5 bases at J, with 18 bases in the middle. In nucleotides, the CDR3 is TGTGCCAGCAGCTCCGGGATTTCAAGGGGAAACGAGCAGTACTTC. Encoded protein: CASSSGISRGNEQYF.

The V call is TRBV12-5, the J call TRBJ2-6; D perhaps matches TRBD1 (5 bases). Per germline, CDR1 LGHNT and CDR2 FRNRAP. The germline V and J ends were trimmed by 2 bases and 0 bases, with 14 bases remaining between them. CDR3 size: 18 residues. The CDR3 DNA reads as TGTGCTAGTGGTTTGCACACAGGCCTTAACTCTGGGGCCAACGTCCTGACTTTC. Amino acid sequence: CASGLHTGLNSGANVLTF.

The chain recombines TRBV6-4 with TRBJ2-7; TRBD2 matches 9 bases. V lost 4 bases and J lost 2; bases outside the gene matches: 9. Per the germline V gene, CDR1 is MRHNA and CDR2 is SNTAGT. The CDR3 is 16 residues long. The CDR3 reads CASSASSGNPAYEQYF. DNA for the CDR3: TGTGCCAGCAGTGCGTCTAGCGGGAACCCTGCCTACGAGCAGTACTTC.

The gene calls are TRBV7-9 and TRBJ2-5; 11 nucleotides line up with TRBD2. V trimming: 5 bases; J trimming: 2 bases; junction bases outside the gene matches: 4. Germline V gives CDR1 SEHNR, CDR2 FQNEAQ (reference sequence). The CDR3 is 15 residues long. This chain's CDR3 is CASSPSGGNQETQYF. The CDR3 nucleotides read TGTGCCAGCAGCCCTAGCGGGGGGAATCAAGAGACCCAGTACTTC.

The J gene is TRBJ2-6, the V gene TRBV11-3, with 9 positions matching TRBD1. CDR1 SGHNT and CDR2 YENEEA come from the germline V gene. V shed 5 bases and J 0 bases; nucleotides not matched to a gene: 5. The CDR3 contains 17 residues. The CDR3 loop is CASSPGQGHSGANVLTF. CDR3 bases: TGTGCCAGCAGCCCGGGACAGGGACACTCTGGGGCCAACGTCCTGACTTTC.

As DNA, the CDR3 is TGTGCCACCAGCAGAGATCGGGGGCGGTACGAGCAGTACTTC. This codes for CATSRDRGRYEQYF. V usage is TRBV15 and J usage is TRBJ2-7; D possibly uses TRBD1 or TRBD2 (6 bases each). From germline, CDR1 is LNHNV and CDR2 YYDKDF (reference sequence). CDR3 length equals 14 residues. V lost 0 bases and J lost 4, with 10 bases in between. The whole variable domain, filled in from reference TRBV15 and TRBJ2-7, reads DAMVIQNPRYQVTQFGKPVTLSCSQTLNHNVMYWYQQKSSQAPKLLFHYYDKDFNNEADTPDNFQSRRPNTSFCFLDIRSPGLGDTAMYLCATSRDRGRYEQYFGPGTRLTVT.

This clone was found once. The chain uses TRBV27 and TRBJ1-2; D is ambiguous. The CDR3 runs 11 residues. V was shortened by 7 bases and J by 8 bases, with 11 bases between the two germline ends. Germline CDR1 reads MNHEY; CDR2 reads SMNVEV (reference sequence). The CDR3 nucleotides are TGTGCCAGCAAGCCCCCAGACGGCTACACCTTC. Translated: CASKPPDGYTF.

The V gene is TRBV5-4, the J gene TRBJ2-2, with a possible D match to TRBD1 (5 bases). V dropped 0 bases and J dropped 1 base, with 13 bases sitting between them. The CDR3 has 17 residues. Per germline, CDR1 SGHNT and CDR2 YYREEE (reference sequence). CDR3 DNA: TGTGCCAGCAGCTTGGGGTCTCCAGGGATGAACACCGGGGAGCTGTTTTTT. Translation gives CASSLGSPGMNTGELFF.

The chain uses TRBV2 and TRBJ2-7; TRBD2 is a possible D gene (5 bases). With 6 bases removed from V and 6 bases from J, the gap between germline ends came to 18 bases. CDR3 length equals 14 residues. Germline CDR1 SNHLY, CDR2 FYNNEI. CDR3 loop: CASSRAGPGSEQYF. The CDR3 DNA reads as TGTGCCAGCAGCCGTGCCGGCCCGGGGAGCGAGCAGTACTTC.

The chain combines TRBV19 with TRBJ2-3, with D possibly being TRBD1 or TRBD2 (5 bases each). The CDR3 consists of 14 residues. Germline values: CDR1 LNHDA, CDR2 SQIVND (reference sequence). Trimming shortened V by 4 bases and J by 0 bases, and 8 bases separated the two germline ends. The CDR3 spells CASSRGRSTDTQYF. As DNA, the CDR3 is TGTGCCAGTAGTAGGGGACGGAGCACAGATACGCAGTATTTT.

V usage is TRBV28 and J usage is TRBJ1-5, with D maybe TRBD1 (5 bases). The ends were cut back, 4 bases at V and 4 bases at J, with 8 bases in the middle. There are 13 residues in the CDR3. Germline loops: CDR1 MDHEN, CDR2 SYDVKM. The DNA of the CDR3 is TGTGCCAGCAGTTGGGGGGGAAATCAGCCCCAGCATTTT. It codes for CASSWGGNQPQHF. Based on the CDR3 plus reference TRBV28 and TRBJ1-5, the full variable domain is DVKVTQSSRYLVKRTGEKVFLECVQDMDHENMFWYRQDPGLGLRLIYFSYDVKMKEKGDIPEGYSVSREKKERFSLILESASTNQTSMYLCASSWGGNQPQHFGDGTRLSIL.

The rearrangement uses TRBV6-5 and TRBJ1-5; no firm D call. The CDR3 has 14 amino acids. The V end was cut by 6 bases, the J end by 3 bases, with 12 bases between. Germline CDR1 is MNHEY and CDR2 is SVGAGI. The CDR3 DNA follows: TGTGCCAGCAGCTCCGGAGCCAACAATCAGCCCCAGCATTTT. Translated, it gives CASSSGANNQPQHF.

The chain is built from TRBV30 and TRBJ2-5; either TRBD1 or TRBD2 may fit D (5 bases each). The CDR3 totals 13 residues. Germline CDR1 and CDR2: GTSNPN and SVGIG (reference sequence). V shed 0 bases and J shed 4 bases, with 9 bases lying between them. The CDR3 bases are TGTGCCTGGAGTGTTCGGGGCGGAGAGACCCAGTACTTC. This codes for CAWSVRGGETQYF.

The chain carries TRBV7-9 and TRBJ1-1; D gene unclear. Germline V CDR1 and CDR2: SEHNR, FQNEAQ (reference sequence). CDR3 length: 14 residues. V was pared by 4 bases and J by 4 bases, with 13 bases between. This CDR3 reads CASSSAVPSTEAFF. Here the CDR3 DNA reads TGTGCCAGCAGCTCAGCGGTCCCGAGCACTGAAGCTTTCTTT.

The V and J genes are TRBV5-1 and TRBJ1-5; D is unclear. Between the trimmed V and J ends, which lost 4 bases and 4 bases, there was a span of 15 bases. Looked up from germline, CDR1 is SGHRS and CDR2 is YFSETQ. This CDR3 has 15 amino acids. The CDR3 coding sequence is TGCGCCAGCAGCCCCGTTGGGGATGAAAATCAGCCCCAGCATTTT. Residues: CASSPVGDENQPQHF.

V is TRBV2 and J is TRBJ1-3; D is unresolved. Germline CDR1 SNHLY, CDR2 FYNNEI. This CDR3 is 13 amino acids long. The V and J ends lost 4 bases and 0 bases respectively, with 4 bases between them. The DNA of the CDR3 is TGTGCCAGCAGTGCAGGCTCTGGAAACACCATATATTTT. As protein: CASSAGSGNTIYF.

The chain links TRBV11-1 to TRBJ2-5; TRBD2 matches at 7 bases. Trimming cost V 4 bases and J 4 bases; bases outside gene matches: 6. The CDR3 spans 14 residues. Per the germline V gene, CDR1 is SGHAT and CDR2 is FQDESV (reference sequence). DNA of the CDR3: TGTGCCAGCAGCTGGGGAACTAGCGTAGAGACCCAGTACTTC. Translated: CASSWGTSVETQYF.

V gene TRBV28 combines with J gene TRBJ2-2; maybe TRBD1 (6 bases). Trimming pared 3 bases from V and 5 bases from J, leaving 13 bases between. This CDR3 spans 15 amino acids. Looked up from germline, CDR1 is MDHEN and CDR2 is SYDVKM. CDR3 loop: CASSLTQGWTGELFF. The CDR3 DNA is TGTGCCAGCAGTTTGACCCAGGGGTGGACCGGGGAGCTGTTTTTT.

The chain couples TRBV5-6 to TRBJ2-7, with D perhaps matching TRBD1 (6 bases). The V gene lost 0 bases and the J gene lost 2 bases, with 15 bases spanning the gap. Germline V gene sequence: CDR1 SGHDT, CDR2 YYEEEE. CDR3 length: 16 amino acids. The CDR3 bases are TGTGCCAGCAGCTTGGGCAGGGGATCCGTCACCTACGAGCAGTACTTC. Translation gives CASSLGRGSVTYEQYF. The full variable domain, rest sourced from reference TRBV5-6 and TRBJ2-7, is DAGVTQSPTHLIKTRGQQVTLRCSPKSGHDTVSWYQQALGQGPQFIFQYYEEEERQRGNFPDRFSGHQFPNYSSELNVNALLLGDSALYLCASSLGRGSVTYEQYFGPGTRLTVT.

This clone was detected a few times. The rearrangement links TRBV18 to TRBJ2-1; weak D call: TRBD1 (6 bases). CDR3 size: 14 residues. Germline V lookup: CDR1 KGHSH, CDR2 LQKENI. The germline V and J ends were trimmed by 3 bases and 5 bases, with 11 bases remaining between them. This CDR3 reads CASSPGGQNNEQFF. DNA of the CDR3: TGTGCCAGCTCACCCGGAGGACAGAACAATGAGCAGTTCTTC.